The 17 T cell receptor beta chains below come from one sample, sequenced in a study of long-term antiretroviral therapy in people with HIV. Survey-level resolution applied to immunoSEQ assay v3.0. Produced via immunoSEQ multiplex PCR; TCRdb's table is partial and in-frame only. Altogether some 16,000 clones are present, about 80% being singletons, with the ten largest covering 20% to 25%. This specimen was unsorted PBMCs, taken 2.1 years after starting antiretroviral therapy. All receptors come from a man aged 40-50 years with HIV.

The chain combines TRBV28 with TRBJ2-7; no reliable D call. Trimming shortened V by 6 bases and J by 1 base, and 10 bases separated the two germline ends. The CDR3 sequence is 13 residues long. The germline V gene encodes CDR1 MDHEN and CDR2 SYDVKM. CDR3 nucleotides: TGTGCCAGCAGAGGCAGTACTTCCTACGAGCAGTACTTC. Translated: CASRGSTSYEQYF.

This clone was recorded a few times. The rearrangement links TRBV5-6 to TRBJ1-2, with D possibly matching TRBD1 (6 bases). Trimming removed 2 bases at V and 2 bases at J, with 16 bases between. The CDR3 sequence is 16 residues long. Looked up from germline, CDR1 is SGHDT and CDR2 is YYEEEE. The CDR3 DNA reads TGTGCCAGCAGCTTCGATCCACAGGGAGGAAACTATGGCTACACCTTC. It codes for CASSFDPQGGNYGYTF. Looking up the rest from reference TRBV5-6 and TRBJ1-2 gives the full variable domain: DAGVTQSPTHLIKTRGQQVTLRCSPKSGHDTVSWYQQALGQGPQFIFQYYEEEERQRGNFPDRFSGHQFPNYSSELNVNALLLGDSALYLCASSFDPQGGNYGYTFGSGTRLTVV.

This chain's CDR3 is CASSPRGLATYEQYF. CDR3 DNA: TGTGCCAGCAGCCCCCGCGGACTAGCCACGTACGAGCAGTACTTC. The rearrangement uses TRBV2 and TRBJ2-7; 8 positions agree with TRBD2. Germline V gene lookup returns CDR1 SNHLY and CDR2 FYNNEI. V lost 6 bases and J lost 4; bases outside the gene matches: 11. The CDR3 is 15 residues long.

Notes on this clone: Other DNA sequences from this sample encode an identical CDR3 as well. This sequence joins TRBV12-5 and TRBJ1-5; 8 bases agree with TRBD1. The V gene's germline CDR1 is LGHNT and CDR2 FRNRAP. This CDR3 has 14 residues. The ends lost 8 bases at V and 2 bases at J; junction bases unmatched: 5. The CDR3 is CASQGALGNQPQHF. The CDR3 DNA follows: TGTGCTAGTCAGGGGGCTCTAGGCAATCAGCCCCAGCATTTT. Based on the CDR3 plus reference TRBV12-5 and TRBJ1-5, the full variable domain is DARVTQTPRHKVTEMGQEVTMRCQPILGHNTVFWYRQTMMQGLELLAYFRNRAPLDDSGMPKDRFSAEMPDATLATLKIQPSEPRDSAVYFCASQGALGNQPQHFGDGTRLSIL.

This clone was observed once. CDR3 in DNA: TGTGCCAGCAAGTCAGGGGAAAGGTCCTACAATGAGCAGTTCTTC. Translating it yields CASKSGERSYNEQFF. The chain carries TRBV27 and TRBJ2-1; tentative D call: TRBD1 (6 bases). The CDR3 extends over 15 amino acids. Germline loops: CDR1 MNHEY, CDR2 SMNVEV (reference sequence). Trimming shortened V by 7 bases and J by 1 base, and 14 bases separated the two germline ends.

This sequence joins TRBV18 and TRBJ1-3; D is uncertain. V lost 2 bases, J lost 0 bases, and 8 bases lay in between. The germline CDR1 and CDR2 sequences are KGHSH and LQKENI. The length of the CDR3 is 15 residues. CDR3 nucleotides: TGTGCCAGCTCACCATCTGGGGACTCTGGAAACACCATATATTTT. Translated, it gives CASSPSGDSGNTIYF.

This chain uses TRBV9 with TRBJ1-1; D may be TRBD1 (6 bases). CDR1 and CDR2 from the germline V gene are SGDLS and YYNGEE. V was clipped by 6 bases and J by 4 bases, with 16 bases between them. The CDR3 has 14 residues. CDR3 sequence reads: CASTPSGGGTEAFF. CDR3 nucleotide sequence: TGTGCCAGCACCCCCAGTGGAGGGGGCACTGAAGCTTTCTTT.

This chain connects TRBV27 to TRBJ2-7; maybe TRBD2 (7 bases). The CDR3 contains 14 residues. Germline assignment: CDR1 MNHEY and CDR2 SMNVEV (reference sequence). The V end was cut by 8 bases, the J end by 2 bases, with 16 bases between. The CDR3 DNA reads as TGTGCCAGCGGGTGGGGGGGCGGCCCCTACGAGCAGTACTTC. This gives the protein CASGWGGGPYEQYF.

The chain uses TRBV10-1 and TRBJ2-7, with 8 bases that match TRBD1. Germline assignment: CDR1 WNHNN and CDR2 SYGVQD (reference sequence). Trimming cost V 3 bases and J 3 bases; bases outside gene matches: 7. The CDR3 contains 15 residues. The CDR3 region is CASSDPGTGIYEQYF. Here the CDR3 DNA reads TGCGCCAGCAGTGACCCCGGGACAGGTATCTACGAGCAGTACTTC.

The rearrangement links TRBV4-1 to TRBJ1-2; 7 bases are a match to TRBD1. Germline V gene lookup returns CDR1 MGHRA and CDR2 YSYEKL. Trimming removed 2 bases from V and 4 bases from J; junction bases left unmatched: 10. This CDR3 is built from 16 residues. CDR3 nucleotide sequence: TGCGCCAGCAGCCAACCTCCCTACAGGGGCGTCTATGGCTACACCTTC. Its translation: CASSQPPYRGVYGYTF.

The rearrangement links TRBV2 to TRBJ1-2; D is perhaps TRBD1 (6 bases). The CDR3 is 14 amino acids. Germline values: CDR1 SNHLY, CDR2 FYNNEI. V was cut by 2 bases and J by 4 bases, with 11 bases left in between. DNA of the CDR3: TGTGCCAGCAGTGAAAAGGGGGGTAGCTATGGCTACACCTTC. It encodes CASSEKGGSYGYTF.

The CDR3 DNA reads TGCGCCAGCAGTCGATGGGCGGGGGGGCCCCCCCGGGAGCAGTACTTC. It is translated as CASSRWAGGPPREQYF. This chain uses TRBV23-1 with TRBJ2-7; 9 bases map to TRBD2. TRBV23-1 is an ORF; its function is uncertain. The CDR3 is 16 residues long. Trimming removed 4 bases from V and 7 bases from J; junction bases left unmatched: 14.

This clone has just one count. This sequence joins TRBV13 and TRBJ1-2, with D possibly being TRBD1 (6 bases). V shed 4 bases and J shed 5 bases, with 14 bases lying between them. Germline assignment: CDR1 PRHDT and CDR2 FYEKMQ (reference sequence). The CDR3 length is 14 residues. As DNA, the CDR3 is TGTGCCAGCAGCTCCACCGACAGGATATATGGCTACACCTTC. Its translation is CASSSTDRIYGYTF.

The chain couples TRBV19 to TRBJ1-2; D possibly corresponds to TRBD1 (5 bases). V lost 7 bases to trimming and J lost 6 bases, with 24 bases between them. Germline values: CDR1 LNHDA, CDR2 SQIVND (reference sequence). CDR3 size: 16 residues. Written as DNA, the CDR3 is TGTGCCAGTAAGGCGGGAGTAGGGGCGGCTACTGATGGCTACACCTTC. Its protein product is CASKAGVGAATDGYTF.

This rearrangement joins TRBV6-5 to TRBJ1-2; D remains unclear. The CDR3 runs 16 residues. Trimming shortened V by 2 bases and J by 2 bases, and 15 bases separated the two germline ends. The germline CDR1 and CDR2 sequences are MNHEY and SVGAGI. The CDR3 sequence is CASSYNEAGLNYGYTF. In nucleotides, the CDR3 is TGTGCCAGCAGTTACAATGAGGCAGGACTAAACTATGGCTACACCTTC.

The gene calls are TRBV6-1 and TRBJ2-7; 12 bases map to TRBD1. Germline V gene lookup returns CDR1 MNHNS and CDR2 SASEGT. This CDR3 is 15 amino acids long. J lost 2 bases, V lost 7 bases, and 6 bases had no gene match. CDR3 sequence: CASTPGQGAAYEQYF. For the CDR3, the DNA is TGTGCCAGCACCCCGGGACAGGGGGCCGCCTACGAGCAGTACTTC.

V and J are TRBV4-1 and TRBJ1-1; tentative D call: TRBD1 (5 bases). Germline-derived CDR1 and CDR2 are MGHRA and YSYEKL. The length of the CDR3 is 16 residues. Trimming left V 1 base short and J 4 bases short, with 16 bases between. CDR3 sequence reads: CASSQGATGVSTEAFF. The CDR3 DNA reads TGCGCCAGCAGCCAAGGGGCGACGGGGGTGAGCACTGAAGCTTTCTTT.